The rows below give T cell receptor beta chains drawn from one sample of a study of post-analysis software for immune sequencing data. TCRdb processed the PCR reads anew with MiXCR; each CDR3 protein has one entry. The table has some 890,000 distinct CDR3 sequences, roughly 58% seen once. Sequenced sample: blood. The receptors shown here come from a girl between 5 and 17 years old with multiple sclerosis. Each CDR3 is given with its conserved first and last residue. The order of the fields is J gene, clone size, D gene, V gene, CDR3 DNA, CDR3 protein. The D gene is left open where the match is weak. The size field is filled for only some rows; it gives once, few, many or a size class.

J: TRBJ1-2
size: many
D: -
V: TRBV7-2
DNA: TGTGCCAGCAGCGCCTACATAAACAGCTATGGCTACACCTTC
CDR3: CASSAYINSYGYTF

J: TRBJ1-5
size: once
D: -
V: TRBV7-8
DNA: TGTGCCAGCAGCTTAGGGGACCATAACAGCAATCAGCCCCAGCATTTT
CDR3: CASSLGDHNSNQPQHF

J: TRBJ2-7
size: -
D: -
V: TRBV27
DNA: TGTGCCAGCAGTTCCTACGGGACTCCTGCATACGAGCAGTACTTC
CDR3: CASSSYGTPAYEQYF

J: TRBJ2-7
size: -
D: -
V: TRBV6-5
DNA: TGTGCCAGCAGTCAACTCGTAGGGTACGAGCAGTACTTC
CDR3: CASSQLVGYEQYF

J: TRBJ1-1
size: -
D: -
V: TRBV7-2
DNA: TGTGCCAGCAGCTCCCCCTCGGGCAGGGTGAACACTGAAGCTTTCTTT
CDR3: CASSSPSGRVNTEAFF

J: TRBJ2-7
size: few
D: -
V: TRBV5-1
DNA: TGCGCCAGCAGCTTGGGGTCACCTACCGACGAGCAGTACTTC
CDR3: CASSLGSPTDEQYF

J: TRBJ1-5
size: -
D: TRBD1
V: TRBV4-1
DNA: TGCGCCAGCAGCCAAGATTGGGGGCAGGGGGCAGATCAGCCCCAGCATTTT
CDR3: CASSQDWGQGADQPQHF

J: TRBJ2-3
size: -
D: TRBD1
V: TRBV2
DNA: TGTGCCAGCAGTGTGAGAGGGGGCGTTGGAGATACGCAGTATTTT
CDR3: CASSVRGGVGDTQYF

J: TRBJ2-5
size: -
D: TRBD2
V: TRBV19
DNA: TGTGCCAGTAGTACGATGACTAGCAGCGAGACCCAGTACTTC
CDR3: CASSTMTSSETQYF

J: TRBJ2-4
size: -
D: -
V: TRBV7-8
DNA: TGTGCCAGCAGCTTAGTTAGGGGCTTAACTAAAAAAAACATTCAGTACTTC
CDR3: CASSLVRGLTKKNIQYF

J: TRBJ2-1
size: few
D: -
V: TRBV20-1
DNA: TGCAGTGGAACGGCCAGCTCCTACAATGAGCAGTTCTTC
CDR3: CSGTASSYNEQFF

J: TRBJ2-1
size: -
D: TRBD2
V: TRBV10-2
DNA: TGCGCCAGCAGTGCCCCGGGGACTAGCGGGGAAGGTTGGTACAATGAGCAGTTCTTC
CDR3: CASSAPGTSGEGWYNEQFF

J: TRBJ2-1
size: -
D: TRBD2
V: TRBV7-8
DNA: TGTGCCAGCAGCTTAGGAGGCGGGAGGGCCTTTCTCCATGAGCAGTTCTTC
CDR3: CASSLGGGRAFLHEQFF

J: TRBJ2-4
size: few
D: TRBD1
V: TRBV20-1
DNA: TGCAGTGCTCAACAGGGGCGATGGGTGCAGTACTTC
CDR3: CSAQQGRWVQYF

J: TRBJ2-6
size: -
D: TRBD2
V: TRBV7-2
DNA: TGTGCCAGCAGCTTAGACGGGCGGGGGGCTGGGGCCAACGTCCTGACTTTC
CDR3: CASSLDGRGAGANVLTF

J: TRBJ2-3
size: -
D: TRBD1
V: TRBV20-1
DNA: TGCAGTGGCGAGGACAGGGGGATCACAGATACGCAGTATTTT
CDR3: CSGEDRGITDTQYF

J: TRBJ2-7
size: -
D: TRBD1
V: TRBV5-5
DNA: TGTGCCAGCAGCTCGGAGGACAGGGTCTCCTACGAGCAGTACTTC
CDR3: CASSSEDRVSYEQYF

J: TRBJ1-1
size: -
D: TRBD1
V: TRBV5-1
DNA: TGCGCCAGCAGCTGGACAGGGGGCGGTTTTACGAGCACTGAAGCTTTCTTT
CDR3: CASSWTGGGFTSTEAFF

J: TRBJ1-4
size: -
D: TRBD1
V: TRBV6-6
DNA: TGTGCCAGCAGTTACAGGGGGCCCGTTAATGAAAAACTGTTTTTT
CDR3: CASSYRGPVNEKLFF

J: TRBJ2-7
size: -
D: TRBD2
V: TRBV7-6
DNA: TGTGCCAGCAGCCCCCGACTAGCGGGAGGCCAGGCCGAGCAGTACTTC
CDR3: CASSPRLAGGQAEQYF

J: TRBJ2-1
size: -
D: TRBD2
V: TRBV7-9
DNA: TGTGCCAGCAGCTTATTCCCAGCGGGAGCTAGTGAGCAGTTCTTC
CDR3: CASSLFPAGASEQFF

J: TRBJ1-5
size: -
D: TRBD1
V: TRBV2
DNA: TGTGCCAGCACCATTCGGACAGGTCAGAATCAGCCCCAGCATTTT
CDR3: CASTIRTGQNQPQHF

J: TRBJ2-3
size: -
D: -
V: TRBV7-9
DNA: TGTGCCGGGGATGACAAAAGCACAGATACGCAGTATTTT
CDR3: CAGDDKSTDTQYF

J: TRBJ2-1
size: -
D: -
V: TRBV20-1
DNA: TGCAGTGCTAGAGATGGGACATCTAGTGAGCAGTTCTTC
CDR3: CSARDGTSSEQFF

J: TRBJ1-1
size: -
D: TRBD1
V: TRBV7-3
DNA: TGTGCCAGCCGCCGGACAGGGGGAGATTGGGACACTGAAGCTTTCTTT
CDR3: CASRRTGGDWDTEAFF

J: TRBJ1-5
size: few
D: -
V: TRBV20-1
DNA: TGCAGTGCTAGAGATCCCAAGGGCCCTAGCAATCAGCCCCAGCATTTT
CDR3: CSARDPKGPSNQPQHF

J: TRBJ2-3
size: few
D: -
V: TRBV12-5
DNA: TGTGCTAGTGGTCCGTCTTCCTTCCGCACAGATACGCAGTATTTT
CDR3: CASGPSSFRTDTQYF

J: TRBJ2-2
size: -
D: TRBD1
V: TRBV29-1
DNA: TGCAGCGTTGGACACGGGACAGCCAACACCGGGGAGCTGTTTTTT
CDR3: CSVGHGTANTGELFF

J: TRBJ2-5
size: many
D: TRBD2
V: TRBV20-1
DNA: TGCAGTGCTAGTCGGGGGGAAGAGACCCAGTACTTC
CDR3: CSASRGEETQYF

J: TRBJ2-1
size: -
D: -
V: TRBV6-1
DNA: TGTGCCAGCAGTGACTCGACTAGCTCCTACAATGAGCAGTTCTTC
CDR3: CASSDSTSSYNEQFF

J: TRBJ2-2
size: -
D: TRBD2
V: TRBV27
DNA: TGTGCCAGCAGTTTATCTGAGGCTAGCGGGTCGAACACCGGGGAGCTGTTTTTT
CDR3: CASSLSEASGSNTGELFF

J: TRBJ1-2
size: few
D: TRBD1
V: TRBV30
DNA: TGTGCCTGGAGTGTACAGGGGGGAAGCTATGGCTACACCTTC
CDR3: CAWSVQGGSYGYTF

J: TRBJ2-1
size: -
D: TRBD2
V: TRBV20-1
DNA: TGCAGTGCTAGATCCCTAGCGGGAGATAATGAGCAGTTCTTC
CDR3: CSARSLAGDNEQFF

J: TRBJ2-1
size: few
D: -
V: TRBV6-5
DNA: TGTGCCAGCAGCCGCAGGGGACGCTCCTACAATGAGCAGTTCTTC
CDR3: CASSRRGRSYNEQFF

J: TRBJ2-7
size: few
D: TRBD2
V: TRBV20-1
DNA: TGCAGTGCTAGAGATTCGACTAGCGGGCTCCCCTACGAGCAGTACTTC
CDR3: CSARDSTSGLPYEQYF

J: TRBJ2-5
size: few
D: -
V: TRBV12-3/TRBV12-4
DNA: TGTGCCAGCAGTTTAACCAGAGGATCGTTTTCAGAGACCCAGTACTTC
CDR3: CASSLTRGSFSETQYF

J: TRBJ2-1
size: -
D: -
V: TRBV4-1
DNA: TGCGCCAGCAGCCAAGATGGACAGCCTTACAATGAGCAGTTCTTC
CDR3: CASSQDGQPYNEQFF

J: TRBJ2-6
size: few
D: -
V: TRBV7-9
DNA: TGTGCCAGCAGCCCGAGAGGTGGCGGGGCCAACGTCCTGACTTTC
CDR3: CASSPRGGGANVLTF

J: TRBJ2-5
size: -
D: -
V: TRBV4-1
DNA: TGCGCCAGCAGCCAAGAAGGTCTTGGGCAGTACTTC
CDR3: CASSQEGLGQYF

J: TRBJ2-7
size: -
D: -
V: TRBV20-1
DNA: TGCAGTGCCTCCGAACGGGGCCGGTTCTACGAGCAGTACTTC
CDR3: CSASERGRFYEQYF

J: TRBJ1-2
size: few
D: TRBD1
V: TRBV4-2
DNA: TGTGCCAGCAGCCAAGTGGGACAGGGGACCTACTATGGCTACACCTTC
CDR3: CASSQVGQGTYYGYTF

J: TRBJ2-7
size: -
D: TRBD2
V: TRBV27
DNA: TGTGCCAGCAGCTCCACTACTAGCGGGAGCCCCTACGAGCAGTACTTC
CDR3: CASSSTTSGSPYEQYF

J: TRBJ1-1
size: -
D: -
V: TRBV20-1
DNA: TGCAGTGCTGGGACTGCCGAGGGGACTGAAGCTTTCTTT
CDR3: CSAGTAEGTEAFF

J: TRBJ2-1
size: -
D: TRBD2
V: TRBV29-1
DNA: TGCAGCGTTGTGGGCGGGAGGGCCAGGAATGAGCAGTTCTTC
CDR3: CSVVGGRARNEQFF

J: TRBJ1-1
size: -
D: TRBD1
V: TRBV10-3
DNA: TGTGCCGCAGGGGGACACCAGTACACTGAAGCTTTCTTT
CDR3: CAAGGHQYTEAFF

J: TRBJ2-1
size: -
D: TRBD2
V: TRBV3-1
DNA: TGTGCCAGCAGCCACCAACTAGCGTCCCGTATCTACAATGAGCAGTTCTTC
CDR3: CASSHQLASRIYNEQFF

J: TRBJ1-2
size: -
D: -
V: TRBV20-1
DNA: TGCAGTGCTAGTCACGGGATAGGTTTCTATGGCTACACCTTC
CDR3: CSASHGIGFYGYTF

J: TRBJ1-2
size: -
D: TRBD1
V: TRBV7-3
DNA: TGTGCCAGCAGCACCCAGGACAGGGGGCTTAAAGGCTACACCTTC
CDR3: CASSTQDRGLKGYTF

J: TRBJ2-3
size: -
D: -
V: TRBV28
DNA: TGTGCCAGCAGTCTCCTAACCCGACAAGATACGCAGTATTTT
CDR3: CASSLLTRQDTQYF

J: TRBJ2-5
size: -
D: -
V: TRBV6-5
DNA: TGTGTCAGCAGTTACGGAAGGGAGGAGACCCAGTACTTC
CDR3: CVSSYGREETQYF

J: TRBJ2-4
size: few
D: -
V: TRBV5-5
DNA: TGTGCCAGCAGCTTGTCAGTGTACATTCAGTACTTC
CDR3: CASSLSVYIQYF

J: TRBJ2-3
size: -
D: TRBD2
V: TRBV20-1
DNA: TGCAGTGCTAAACTAGCGGACAGCACAGATACGCAGTATTTT
CDR3: CSAKLADSTDTQYF

J: TRBJ2-1
size: few
D: -
V: TRBV7-9
DNA: TGTGCCAGCATCGCCTCCTCCTACAATGAGCAGTTCTTC
CDR3: CASIASSYNEQFF

J: TRBJ2-3
size: -
D: TRBD2
V: TRBV11-2
DNA: TGTGCCAGCAGCTTTCTAGCGGACTCCGGACTCAGCACAGATACGCAGTATTTT
CDR3: CASSFLADSGLSTDTQYF